One sample yielded the 21 T cell receptor beta chains listed below, sequenced in a study of T cell repertoires in cytomegalovirus infection. The antigens of these receptors remain unknown. Each CDR3 protein gets one entry after TCRdb re-called the reads with MiXCR. The table records around 770,000 distinct CDR3 sequences, almost 30% of them present only once. The sequencing here drew on cultured CD8+ T cells from PBMCs, taken from culture after CMV antigen stimulation. All receptors derive from a human donor in good health (CMV status not recorded). Some clones in this sample may be carry-over from other donors' samples.

The rearrangement uses TRBV10-2 and TRBJ2-1; D possibly corresponds to TRBD1 (6 bases). The germline V gene has CDR1 WSHSY and CDR2 SAAADI. Trimming took 7 bases from V and 4 from J, leaving 17 bases between them. The CDR3 is 15 residues long. The CDR3 spells CASNIPGTPYNEQFF. CDR3 nucleotides: TGCGCCAGCAATATTCCCGGGACACCATACAATGAGCAGTTCTTC.

This clonotype has at least ten counts. V gene TRBV7-9 combines with J gene TRBJ2-5, with a possible D match to TRBD2 (5 bases). Germline V gene data show CDR1 as SEHNR and CDR2 as FQNEAQ (reference sequence). V lost 9 bases, J lost 4 bases, and 15 bases lay in between. The CDR3 sequence is 13 residues long. This CDR3 is CASVGSGLETQYF. The CDR3 nucleotides are TGTGCCAGTGTTGGGTCGGGGTTAGAGACCCAGTACTTC.

This clonotype was counted a few times. The chain links TRBV7-9 to TRBJ1-1; TRBD1 aligns across 7 bases. The trim removed 5 bases at V and 4 bases at J, leaving 10 bases unmatched. This CDR3 has 15 residues. Germline V gene lookup returns CDR1 SEHNR and CDR2 FQNEAQ (reference sequence). The CDR3 loop reads CASSPPPGQSTEAFF. DNA for the CDR3: TGTGCCAGCAGCCCGCCGCCGGGACAGTCCACTGAAGCTTTCTTT.

The chain combines TRBV29-1 with TRBJ1-2; 8 nucleotides match TRBD1. The CDR3 loop spans 13 amino acids. J was trimmed by 2 bases and V by 8 bases; bases with no gene match: 7. Germline-derived CDR1 and CDR2 are SQVTM and ANQGSEA. The CDR3 region is CSTPRTGNYGYTF. The CDR3 nucleotides are TGCAGCACACCCCGGACAGGGAACTATGGCTACACCTTC.

This clonotype showed up just a few times. The chain recombines TRBV6-1 with TRBJ1-2; 10 positions match TRBD1. This CDR3 has 14 residues. Germline CDR1 is MNHNS and CDR2 is SASEGT. Trimming removed 6 bases from V and 3 bases from J; junction bases left unmatched: 4. The DNA of the CDR3 is TGTGCCAGCAGGGGACAGGGGATGGACTATGGCTACACCTTC. It encodes CASRGQGMDYGYTF.

At least ten counts were recorded for this clonotype. The chain is built from TRBV29-1 and TRBJ2-5; tentative D call: TRBD2 (5 bases). Germline V gene data show CDR1 as SQVTM and CDR2 as ANQGSEA. V was trimmed by 4 bases and J by 5 bases, leaving 11 bases between them. CDR3 length: 12 residues. The CDR3 coding sequence is TGCAGCGTTGTTGAGGGAGACGAGACCCAGTACTTC. It yields the protein CSVVEGDETQYF.

This clonotype was found a few times. The CDR3 region has the DNA TGTGCCAGCAGCCACGGGAAACGGGGCACTGTTGAAGCTTTCTTT. Translating gives CASSHGKRGTVEAFF. The J gene is TRBJ1-1, the V gene TRBV7-9; possibly TRBD1 for D (5 bases). The CDR3 spans 15 residues. From germline, CDR1 is SEHNR and CDR2 FQNEAQ (reference sequence). The ends were cut back, 5 bases at V and 7 bases at J, with 20 bases in the middle.

V gene TRBV10-3 combines with J gene TRBJ1-1, with 8 bases fitting TRBD1. CDR3 length: 16 residues. Germline CDR1 and CDR2: ENHRY and SYGVKD. V was pared by 6 bases and J by 3 bases, with 12 bases of the junction left unmatched. The CDR3 coding sequence is TGTGCCATCAGAATCTTCAGGGGGCGAGGGGACACTGAAGCTTTCTTT. Its protein is CAIRIFRGRGDTEAFF.

This clonotype showed up many times. One end of the junction does not line up with germline, which may come from a read error. The gene calls are TRBV4-1 and TRBJ2-1; D remains ambiguous. The CDR3 covers 14 residues. The germline V gene has CDR1 MGHRA and CDR2 YSYEKL. The CDR3 here is CASSPPGSYNEQFF. The DNA of the CDR3 is TGTGCCAGCAGCCCCCCCGGCTCCTACAATGAGCAGTTCTTC.

In its sample, this clonotype was seen once. This rearrangement joins TRBV2 to TRBJ1-1; 7 bases are shared with TRBD1. Germline CDR1 is SNHLY and CDR2 is FYNNEI. The CDR3 is made up of 16 amino acids. V trimming: 6 bases; J trimming: 4 bases; junction bases outside the gene matches: 14. The CDR3, as DNA: TGTGCCAGCAGGCCACCTTTCCGGGGGGACAGCACTGAAGCTTTCTTT. It is translated as CASRPPFRGDSTEAFF.

The CDR3 DNA is TGTGCCAGCAGCCAATTGAAGGCGCAGGGAAACACCATATATTTT. Translated, it gives CASSQLKAQGNTIYF. The rearrangement links TRBV5-6 to TRBJ1-3, with D uncertain. The V and J ends lost 4 bases and 4 bases respectively, with 15 bases between them. Germline lookup yields CDR1 SGHDT and CDR2 YYEEEE. The CDR3 runs 15 residues.

There are a few counts of this clonotype. This chain links TRBV6-2 or TRBV6-3 with TRBJ1-1; TRBD1 matches at 7 bases. The length of the CDR3 is 15 residues. Trimming cost V 4 bases and J 3 bases; bases outside gene matches: 8. Germline V lookup: CDR1 MNHEY, CDR2 SVGEGT. CDR3 coding DNA: TGTGCCAGCAGTTGGCTAGAGGGGGCATACACTGAAGCTTTCTTT. Translating it yields CASSWLEGAYTEAFF.

This clonotype was recorded at least ten times. This chain links TRBV7-9 with TRBJ2-7; 7 nucleotides line up with TRBD1. CDR1 is SEHNR and CDR2 is FQNEAQ in the germline V gene (reference sequence). This CDR3 is 13 amino acids long. Trimming cost V 5 bases and J 4 bases; bases outside gene matches: 5. CDR3 residues: CASSRDSSYEQYV. As DNA, the CDR3 is TGTGCCAGCAGCCGGGACAGTAGTTACGAGCAGTACGTC.

This clonotype was counted a few times. The junction differs from germline at one of its ends, possibly a read error. The chain is built from TRBV7-7 and TRBJ2-3, with D possibly TRBD2 on 5 matching bases. CDR3 length: 16 amino acids. Per germline, CDR1 SSHAT and CDR2 FNYEAQ (reference sequence). CDR3 coding DNA: TGTGCTAGCAGCTTAGCGTGGAGCGGATCCACAGATACGCAGTATTTT. This translates into CASSLAWSGSTDTQYF.

The chain is built from TRBV7-6 and TRBJ2-1, with 7 bases identical to TRBD1. The V gene's germline CDR1 is SGHVS and CDR2 FNYEAQ. This CDR3 is built from 17 residues. V was clipped by 1 base and J by 8 bases; unmatched bases: 14. CDR3 in DNA: TGTGCCAGCAGCTTAGGGCTAGACAGGGATGAACGTCATGAGCAGTTCTTC. Translating it yields CASSLGLDRDERHEQFF.

This clonotype has a handful of counts. The V and J genes are TRBV7-9 and TRBJ2-7; D is perhaps TRBD1 (6 bases). The V gene's germline CDR1 is SEHNR and CDR2 FQNEAQ (reference sequence). The CDR3 length is 18 residues. V was shortened by 2 bases and J by 2 bases, with 22 bases between the two germline ends. As DNA, the CDR3 is TGTGCCAGCAGCTTAACCGGGACATCCACACTGTTGCCCTACGAGCAGTACGTC. Translating gives CASSLTGTSTLLPYEQYV.

V and J are TRBV5-1 and TRBJ2-1, with D maybe TRBD2 (7 bases). Germline V lookup: CDR1 SGHRS, CDR2 YFSETQ. The ends were cut back, 0 bases at V and 6 bases at J, with 13 bases in the middle. CDR3 size: 15 residues. The DNA of the CDR3 is TGCGCCAGCAGCTTGGGGTCAGGGGAGGGCAATGAGCAGTTCTTC. It codes for CASSLGSGEGNEQFF.

This clonotype occurred once. V gene TRBV7-8 combines with J gene TRBJ2-1; D might be TRBD2 (7 bases). Germline V gene sequence: CDR1 SGHVS, CDR2 FQNEAQ. V gave up 4 bases and J gave up 9 bases, with 16 bases separating them. The CDR3 runs 14 residues. The CDR3, as DNA: TGTGCCAGCAGCTCCGAGGGGGGGTTCAGTGAGCAGTTCTTC. Translation gives CASSSEGGFSEQFF. Based on the CDR3 plus reference TRBV7-8 and TRBJ2-1, the full variable domain is GAGVSQSPRYKVAKRGQDVALRCDPISGHVSLFWYQQALGQGPEFLTYFQNEAQLDKSGLPSDRFFAERPEGSVSTLKIQRTQQEDSAVYLCASSSEGGFSEQFFGPGTRLTVL.

The V and J genes are TRBV7-9 and TRBJ2-5; perhaps TRBD2 as D (5 bases). CDR1 SEHNR and CDR2 FQNEAQ come from the germline V gene (reference sequence). V lost 4 bases and J 2 bases, leaving 11 bases between the germline ends. The CDR3 length is 14 residues. DNA for the CDR3: TGTGCCAGCAGCTCCCTGACTAAACAAGAGACCCAGTACTTC. This sequence encodes CASSSLTKQETQYF.

This clonotype was seen a handful of times. The rearrangement uses TRBV4-3 and TRBJ2-1; D is uncertain. From germline, CDR1 is LGHNA and CDR2 YSLEER. The CDR3 has 16 residues. Trimming cost V 0 bases and J 5 bases, with 14 bases left between them. Here the CDR3 reads CASSQEEYPNDNEQFF. CDR3 bases: TGCGCCAGCAGCCAAGAAGAATATCCCAACGACAATGAGCAGTTCTTC.

A note on this clonotype: It may be a read error: a sequence one base away is much more abundant. The V and J genes are TRBV15 and TRBJ2-5, with D hard to call. CDR3 length: 11 amino acids. The V end was cut by 4 bases, the J end by 1 base, with 1 base between. Germline CDR1 reads LNHNV; CDR2 reads YYDKDF (reference sequence). The CDR3 DNA reads as TGTGCCACCAGCACCCAAGAGACCCAGTACTTC. This encodes CATSTQETQYF.